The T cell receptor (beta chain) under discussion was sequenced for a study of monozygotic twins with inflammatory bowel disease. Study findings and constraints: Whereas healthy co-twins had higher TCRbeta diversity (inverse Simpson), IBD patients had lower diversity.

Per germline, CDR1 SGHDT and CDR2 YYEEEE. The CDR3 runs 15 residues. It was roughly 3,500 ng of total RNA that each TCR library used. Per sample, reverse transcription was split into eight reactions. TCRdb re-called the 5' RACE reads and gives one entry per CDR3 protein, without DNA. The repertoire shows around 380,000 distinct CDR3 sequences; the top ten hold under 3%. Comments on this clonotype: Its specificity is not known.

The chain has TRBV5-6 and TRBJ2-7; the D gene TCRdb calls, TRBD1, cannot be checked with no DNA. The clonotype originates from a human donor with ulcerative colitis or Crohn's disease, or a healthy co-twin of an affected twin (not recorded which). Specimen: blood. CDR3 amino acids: CASSLAGGYSYEQYF.